This T cell receptor beta chain was observed in a study of blood T cells in healthy people across ages. Study-wide background: The template switching approach captured approximately one barcoded beta molecule for every two T cells.

Trimming pared 4 bases from V and 2 bases from J, leaving 13 bases between. The germline V gene has CDR1 SGHRS and CDR2 YFSETQ. The CDR3 runs 15 residues. PCR was performed a second time for about 6 to 11 cycles using a sample-barcoded 5' primer and a J-beta primer mix. TCRdb ran MiXCR on the 5' RACE reads and lists one entry per CDR3 protein. The sample contains 1.5 million to 2 million distinct CDR3 sequences, 28% of which appear only once. Sequencing was performed on blood. This rearrangement joins TRBV5-1 to TRBJ2-1; no firm D call. This clonotype was sampled from a woman in her twenties or thirties in good health. CDR3 nucleotides: TGCGCCAGCAGCACCGACGCCGAAACCTACAATGAGCAGTTCTTC. This encodes CASSTDAETYNEQFF.